These 19 T cell receptor beta chains were all obtained from the same sample, sequenced in a study of blood T cell repertoires in COVID-19 (dated by TCRdb to about 2020). Libraries were made using the immunoSEQ multiplex PCR assay. In TCRdb, the immuneACCESS table is reduced to in-frame sequences with V and J assigned. These tables do not hold every clone; where another copy was compared, an unresolved V gene accounts for under half, and the others remain unexplained. The sample table contains about 380,000 clones; only one count was recorded for approximately 80% of them. More than 0.95% of the sample belongs to the ten largest clones. Sequencing was performed on peripheral blood. Source of these receptors: a human donor with acute or convalescent COVID-19. The donor label of this sample is uncertain.

The chain carries TRBV13 and TRBJ2-1; 9 bases match TRBD1. From germline, CDR1 is PRHDT and CDR2 FYEKMQ (reference sequence). The CDR3 spans 13 residues. J lost 5 bases, V lost 8 bases, and 4 bases had no gene match. The CDR3 spells CASGQGTNNEQFF. For the CDR3, the DNA is TGTGCCAGCGGACAGGGGACAAACAATGAGCAGTTCTTC.

V usage is TRBV6-5 and J usage is TRBJ1-5; D might be TRBD1 (6 bases). Germline V gene sequence: CDR1 MNHEY, CDR2 SVGAGI. The CDR3 runs 15 residues. V lost 6 bases to trimming and J lost 3 bases, with 15 bases between them. CDR3 nucleotide sequence: TGTGCCAGCAGAAAGCAGGACAGCTACAATCAGCCCCAGCATTTT. The encoded protein is CASRKQDSYNQPQHF.

The chain joins TRBV5-1 to TRBJ1-6, with TRBD1 as a possible D gene (5 bases). V dropped 3 bases and J dropped 10 bases, with 23 bases sitting between them. CDR1 SGHRS and CDR2 YFSETQ come from the germline V gene. There are 17 residues in the CDR3. CDR3 loop: CASSSGVSGRPRSPLHF. The CDR3 DNA is TGCGCCAGCAGCTCGGGGGTTTCCGGCCGACCGCGGTCACCCCTCCACTTT.

In its sample, this clone was seen a few times. This chain joins TRBV18 and TRBJ2-7, with D hard to call. The CDR3 spans 16 residues. Per germline, CDR1 KGHSH and CDR2 LQKENI. Trimming took off 4 bases at V and 0 bases at J, with 16 bases between the two ends. CDR3 sequence reads: CASSLPGGPNSYEQYF. In nucleotides, the CDR3 is TGTGCCAGCTCACTACCCGGTGGGCCGAACTCCTACGAGCAGTACTTC.

V is TRBV5-6 and J is TRBJ2-7; D ambiguous. CDR3 size: 12 residues. Germline CDR1 SGHDT, CDR2 YYEEEE. The V end lost 1 base, the J end lost 2 bases, and 4 bases lay between the germline ends. The CDR3 bases are TGTGCCAGCAGCTTGAGAGCCTACGAGCAGTACTTC. Residues: CASSLRAYEQYF.

About this clone: The same CDR3 can be traced to other DNA sequences in this sample. This chain connects TRBV29-1 to TRBJ1-1; TRBD1 aligns across 7 bases. Trimming at V came to 7 bases and at J to 5 bases, leaving 7 bases not matched to a gene. Germline assignment: CDR1 SQVTM and CDR2 ANQGSEA. The CDR3 totals 12 residues. The CDR3, as DNA: TGCAGCGCTAACAGGGGAGGTACTGAAGCTTTCTTT. Amino acid sequence: CSANRGGTEAFF.

CDR3 coding DNA: TGCGCCAGCAGCTTGATAGCCATGGGCTCTGGGGCCAACGTCCTGACTTTC. This gives the protein CASSLIAMGSGANVLTF. The chain couples TRBV5-1 to TRBJ2-6; D is ambiguous. The CDR3 runs to 17 residues. Germline values: CDR1 SGHRS, CDR2 YFSETQ. The V gene lost 1 base and the J gene lost 0 bases, with 11 bases spanning the gap.

This clone was recorded only once. This chain connects TRBV29-1 to TRBJ1-1; D might be TRBD1 (5 bases). This CDR3 contains 11 residues. Germline V gene lookup returns CDR1 SQVTM and CDR2 ANQGSEA. V was trimmed by 5 bases and J by 6 bases, leaving 10 bases between them. The CDR3 loop is CSVRQSPEAFF. DNA for the CDR3: TGCAGCGTTCGACAGTCCCCTGAAGCTTTCTTT.

J is TRBJ2-7 and V is TRBV5-5, with 9 bases that match TRBD1. CDR1 and CDR2 from the germline V gene are SGHKS and YYEKEE (reference sequence). V lost 4 bases to trimming and J lost 2 bases; unmatched junction nucleotides: 4. CDR3 size: 14 residues. As DNA, the CDR3 is TGTGCCAGCAGCCGAGACAGGGGGGCCTACGAGCAGTACTTC. Protein sequence: CASSRDRGAYEQYF.

The chain joins TRBV18 to TRBJ1-5; tentatively, D is TRBD1 (5 bases). CDR1 and CDR2 (germline): KGHSH, LQKENI. This CDR3 is 13 amino acids long. Trimming removed 4 bases from V and 3 bases from J, with 7 bases in between. The CDR3 reads CASSQGYNQPQHF. CDR3 nucleotide sequence: TGTGCCAGCTCACAGGGGTACAATCAGCCCCAGCATTTT.

This chain uses TRBV14 with TRBJ2-7, with 8 bases lining up with TRBD2. This CDR3 spans 14 amino acids. From germline, CDR1 is SGHDN and CDR2 FVKESK. V shed 3 bases, J shed 6 bases, and the junction held 7 bases outside the gene matches. CDR3 DNA: TGTGCCAGCAGCCATGAAATTACTAGCGGCGAGCAGTACTTC. Protein product: CASSHEITSGEQYF. The variable domain in full, with the rest retrieved from reference TRBV14 and TRBJ2-7, is EAGVTQFPSHSVIEKGQTVTLRCDPISGHDNLYWYRRVMGKEIKFLLHFVKESKQDESGMPNNRFLAERTGGTYSTLKVQPAELEDSGVYFCASSHEITSGEQYFGPGTRLTVT.

The chain has TRBV12-5 and TRBJ2-1; D call uncertain. V was shortened by 4 bases and J by 5 bases, with 12 bases between the two germline ends. The CDR3 runs 14 residues. Germline V lookup: CDR1 LGHNT, CDR2 FRNRAP. CDR3: CASGSDYYHNEQFF. The CDR3 DNA is TGTGCTAGTGGTTCGGATTACTATCACAATGAGCAGTTCTTC.

V gene TRBV10-3 combines with J gene TRBJ2-1, with 12 bases lining up with TRBD2. With V trimmed by 6 bases and J by 4 bases, 7 bases remained unmatched. CDR3 size: 16 residues. Per the germline V gene, CDR1 is ENHRY and CDR2 is SYGVKD. Here the CDR3 reads CAIRRPTSGGYNEQFF. CDR3 sequence (DNA): TGTGCCATCAGGCGGCCCACTAGCGGGGGGTACAATGAGCAGTTCTTC.

The chain combines TRBV5-5 with TRBJ1-2; D call uncertain. V shed 4 bases and J shed 3 bases, with 10 bases lying between them. The germline CDR1 and CDR2 sequences are SGHKS and YYEKEE (reference sequence). The CDR3 runs 13 residues. The CDR3 DNA is TGTGCCAGCAGCCAAGGAGTCGACTATGGCTACACCTTC. Protein sequence: CASSQGVDYGYTF. The whole variable domain, filled in from reference TRBV5-5 and TRBJ1-2, reads DAGVTQSPTHLIKTRGQQVTLRCSPISGHKSVSWYQQVLGQGPQFIFQYYEKEERGRGNFPDRFSARQFPNYSSELNVNALLLGDSALYLCASSQGVDYGYTFGSGTRLTVV.

The V call is TRBV6-5, the J call TRBJ2-7; 9 bases are a match to TRBD1. V dropped 8 bases and J dropped 7; count of bases not matched to a gene: 15. Germline V gene lookup returns CDR1 MNHEY and CDR2 SVGAGI. The CDR3 runs 15 residues. CDR3 sequence reads: CASGGTGTGMREQYF. As DNA, the CDR3 is TGTGCCAGCGGAGGGACCGGGACAGGGATGAGGGAGCAGTACTTC.

V and J are TRBV28 and TRBJ1-1; 7 nucleotides agree with TRBD1. Trimming took 7 bases from V and 0 from J; bases not matched to a gene: 2. The CDR3 totals 13 residues. Germline CDR1 is MDHEN and CDR2 is SYDVKM. The CDR3: CASTGQVNTEAFF. CDR3 bases: TGTGCCAGCACTGGACAGGTGAACACTGAAGCTTTCTTT.

The V gene is TRBV3-1 (or the pseudogene TRBV3-2), the J gene TRBJ1-6; D uncertain. The V gene's germline CDR1 is LGHDT and CDR2 YNNKEL (reference sequence). This CDR3 region has 12 residues. Trimming stripped 1 base from V and 10 bases from J, with 5 bases between. The CDR3, as DNA: TGTGCCAGCAGCCAAGCCGGGTCACCCCTCCACTTT. It specifies CASSQAGSPLHF.

The chain has TRBV7-9 and TRBJ1-1, with a possible D match to TRBD1 (5 bases). This CDR3 is 17 amino acids long. The ends were cut back, 5 bases at V and 0 bases at J, with 19 bases in the middle. The V gene's germline CDR1 is SEHNR and CDR2 FQNEAQ (reference sequence). CDR3 DNA: TGTGCCAGCAGCCCGACCAACGGGGGTGCTGTGAACACTGAAGCTTTCTTT. Translated, it gives CASSPTNGGAVNTEAFF.

In its sample, this clone was seen a few times. The chain uses TRBV6-5 and TRBJ1-3; 7 bases align to TRBD1. CDR1 and CDR2 (germline): MNHEY, SVGAGI. CDR3 length: 12 residues. Trimming removed 11 bases from V and 5 bases from J; junction bases left unmatched: 6. CDR3 DNA: TGTGCCTCAGCAGGGGGAAGAAACACCATATATTTT. Amino acids: CASAGGRNTIYF.